Listed below are T cell receptor beta chains from one sample, sequenced in a study of blood T cell repertoires in COVID-19. Clones were read by immunoSEQ multiplex PCR, and TCRdb kept only the in-frame ones, dropping some. Found here are tens of thousands of clones, more than 80% of them singletons; the top ten hold under 20%. Sequencing input: peripheral blood. The receptors originated from a human donor in a cohort sampled during active COVID-19. Both conserved end residues are part of each CDR3.

j_call v_call cdr3_aa
TRBJ2-2 TRBV19 CASSIRGTSGSGTGELFF
TRBJ1-5 TRBV7-8 CASSLVSGLGQPQHF
TRBJ1-1 TRBV24-1 CATSNGIEAFF
TRBJ2-7 TRBV6-5 CASSYSSHTGSYEQYF
TRBJ2-7 TRBV11-1 CASSQGDRGSYEQYF
TRBJ1-1 TRBV30 CAWSGGNTEAFF
TRBJ1-2 TRBV20-1 CSASLGRVGLGYGYTF
TRBJ1-4 TRBV5-1 CASSFKQGGTNEKLFF
TRBJ1-1 TRBV19 CASSRGGVITEAFF
TRBJ1-4 TRBV16 CASSQFMGARNEKLFF
TRBJ2-1 TRBV5-1 CASSSSGTNNEQFF
TRBJ1-1 TRBV11-2 CASSYKRTTEAFF